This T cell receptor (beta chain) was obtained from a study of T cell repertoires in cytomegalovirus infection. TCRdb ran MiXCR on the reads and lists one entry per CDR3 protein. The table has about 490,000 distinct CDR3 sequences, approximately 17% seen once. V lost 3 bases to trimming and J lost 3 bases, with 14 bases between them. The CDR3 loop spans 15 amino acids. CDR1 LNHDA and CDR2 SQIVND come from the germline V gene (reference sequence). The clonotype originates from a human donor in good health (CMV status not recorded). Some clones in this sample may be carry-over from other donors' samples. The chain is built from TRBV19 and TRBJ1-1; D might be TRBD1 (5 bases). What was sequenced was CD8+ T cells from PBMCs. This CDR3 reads CASSMMGVWDTEAFF. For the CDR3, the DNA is TGTGCCAGTAGTATGATGGGGGTCTGGGACACTGAAGCTTTCTTT.